This T cell receptor beta chain was obtained from a study of shared clonotypes between healthy human individuals (dated by TCRdb to about 2020). General notes on the study: The cohort included a few men and two women between 18 and 49 years of age. For each donor, CD4 naive and CD4 memory were each given three plates, CD8 naive was given two plates, and CD8 memory was given one plate. To estimate repertoire size and how much clonotype sharing occurs between individuals, the study deeply sequenced the blood TCR repertoires of several healthy adults. To increase sequencing depth and limit assay-specific biases, different laboratories used diverse techniques to prepare libraries and sequence TCR repertoires. Per donor, leukapheresis produced somewhere between about 0.9 and 10 billion PBMCs.

Concerning this clone itself: What antigen it recognizes has not been identified. The record has no base qualities; no much larger clone is one base away.

The donors were healthy, HIV-negative adults who had no recently reported acute infections or vaccinations. Every donor was a Caucasian adult living in Nashville, Tennessee, USA. CD4+ T cells were enriched by magnetic negative selection; naive cells were then positively selected on CD45RA, and the negative fraction formed the memory subset. Blood was collected by leukapheresis, and PBMCs were isolated by Ficoll-Histopaque density gradient centrifugation and then cryopreserved in liquid nitrogen vapor phase. Analytical flow cytometry was used to check the purity and quantity of every magnetically sorted T cell population. Genomic DNA was isolated from each sorted fraction and quantified by UV absorbance on a Nanodrop 2000c. On the study overall, not on this receptor specifically: Sampling was limited to blood, and TCR repertoires in tissue likely differ from TCR repertoires in blood. Approximately 4.8% of naive CD4, 3% to 4% of naive CD8, about 2.5% of memory CD4, and 0.4% of memory CD8 clonotypes were shared across a few donors. Based on pairwise subsampling, the degree of clonotype sharing among donors was expected to be affected by sequencing depth. The small number of donors limited the genetic and exposure-history diversity represented. Larger estimated clonotype richness was generally found for naive subsets than for memory subsets. Incomplete sequencing was indicated by rarefaction of sorted-subset datasets, despite the large sequencing depth. Higher generation probabilities were observed for clonotypes shared by all four sorted-subset donors than for non-shared clonotypes.

Using the deep immunoSEQ assay, TCR CDR3 regions were amplified from genomic DNA by multiplex PCR. For each cell subset, the extracted genomic DNA was distributed evenly across all wells of several immunoSEQ 96-well plates, and each plate served as one replicate. For sorted subsets, around 200 ng genomic DNA, equal to 30,000 to 35,000 T cell genomes, was loaded into each replicate PCR. Purified libraries were quantified with a Qubit 3.0 fluorometer, sized on a Bioanalyzer 2100, and re-quantified with the KAPA Library Quantification kit. Each immunoSEQ 96-well plate was sequenced on its own single-read 150-cycle Illumina NextSeq 550 flow cell. Per the original workflow: The immunoSEQ output contained only junctional sequences without quality scores, so filtering could not match that applied to full-length reads. Sequences were annotated with PyIR, a Python wrapper for IgBLAST v1.9, and V/J genes and CDR3 were assigned using IMGT germline references. Reads were removed for weak V/J assignments (E-value above 1e-6), missing CDR3, stop codons, out-of-frame junctions, or ambiguous translated residues. V3J clonotypes were defined as sequences sharing the same inferred V gene, J gene, and CDR3 amino acid sequence. The percentage overlap between two repertoires was calculated by dividing the number of shared unique clonotypes by the size of the smaller repertoire. Three approaches were used to assess repertoire richness: RTK rarefaction, the Chao1 estimator, and Recon v2.1 estimates of unobserved clonotypes. Generation probabilities were computed with OLGA for all TCRbeta clonotypes obtained by the gDNA method from several donors. The table comes from immuneACCESS by way of TCRdb, which keeps in-frame sequences with V and J called. Part of the clones is missing from these tables; in studies checked, under half for an unresolved V gene and the rest for unknown reasons. V and J calls and clone size come straight from that table; D and trimming were deduced from the DNA. The sample table lists around 1,000,000 clones, around three quarters of them with a count of one. Almost 0.9% of the sample rests with the top ten.

Counted from cysteine to phenylalanine, this CDR3 has 12 amino acids. The sequence is cut down to CDR3 DNA, 36 bases in frame from base 1. CDR1 and CDR2 (MDHEN, SYDVKM) derive from the germline V gene. Trimming costs V 5 bases and J 7 bases, and their ends lie 9 bases apart. The receptor was derived from a man between 18 and 35 years old in good health. Some clones in this sample may be carry-over from other donors' samples. Recombination linked TRBV28 to TRBJ1-5; TRBD1 is possibly the D segment (5 matching bases). The sequencing sample was made of memory CD4+ T cells from PBMCs. Reading the label with the study, this specimen's cell subset or site is: CD45RA-negative fraction. The CDR3 is CASSDRGQPQHF. DNA sequence: TGTGCCAGCAGTGACCGGGGCCAGCCCCAGCATTTT.